This passage covers 14 T cell receptor beta chains from one sample sequenced in a study of response to subunit inactivated influenza vaccine (dated by TCRdb to 2016 to 2018). The library relied on RT-PCR. Sequencing took place on an Illumina HiSeq 2500. Using fastp at Q25 and MiXCR, TCRdb reprocessed the public reads and kept productive beta chains. Each CDR3 protein gets just one entry, which takes the most common genes and DNA from the rows behind it. The sample has under 500,000 distinct CDR3 sequences on record, roughly 9.8% of them singletons. The ten largest account for more than 10% of the sample. The time point label corresponds to: approximately 47 days after influenza vaccine administration. Sequenced material: PBMCs from blood, taken 45 days after vaccination. The receptors here all came from a man aged 50 to 60 who received an inactivated influenza vaccine. Donor details come from another sample of the same person, matched by shared clones.

This clonotype was counted many times. The V call is TRBV5-5, the J call TRBJ2-1, with D possibly being TRBD2 (5 bases). This CDR3 region has 16 residues. The V end was cut by 4 bases, the J end by 7 bases, with 21 bases between. Germline V CDR1 and CDR2: SGHKS, YYEKEE (reference sequence). Here the CDR3 reads CASSIASPGVRNEQFF. CDR3 nucleotides: TGTGCCAGCAGCATCGCGTCCCCCGGGGTTCGTAATGAGCAGTTCTTC.

This clonotype was counted a few times. The V gene is TRBV20-1, the J gene TRBJ2-1; no clear D gene. CDR3 length: 14 residues. Trimming took 3 bases from V and 5 from J, leaving 14 bases between them. Per the germline V gene, CDR1 is DFQATT and CDR2 is SNEGSKA (reference sequence). In DNA form, the CDR3 reads TGCAGTGCTAGTCGGCCCTACAGCCACAATGAGCAGTTCTTC. Translated, it gives CSASRPYSHNEQFF.

The chain couples TRBV6-2 or TRBV6-3 to TRBJ2-1; 13 bases are shared with TRBD2. The V gene's germline CDR1 is MNHEY and CDR2 SVGEGT. The V gene end was trimmed by 7 bases and the J gene end by 6 bases; junction bases not matched to a gene: 6. This CDR3 contains 15 residues. CDR3 coding DNA: TGTGCCAGCAAACTAGCGGGAGGGCCGGGCAATGAGCAGTTCTTC. It yields the protein CASKLAGGPGNEQFF.

The chain combines TRBV6-2 or TRBV6-3 with TRBJ2-2; TRBD2 agrees at 7 bases. J gave up 4 bases and V 0 bases, and 5 bases lay outside the gene matches. There are 16 residues in the CDR3. Looked up from germline, CDR1 is MNHEY and CDR2 is SVGEGT. CDR3 sequence reads: CASSYSKTSVTGELFF. The DNA for the CDR3 is TGTGCCAGCAGTTACTCAAAAACTAGCGTCACCGGGGAGCTGTTTTTT.

V and J are TRBV18 and TRBJ1-3; D not resolved. Germline V CDR1 and CDR2: KGHSH, LQKENI. This CDR3 has 16 residues. Trimming took off 4 bases at V and 0 bases at J, with 13 bases between the two ends. CDR3 sequence (DNA): TGTGCCAGCTCACAAAACAGCTTCACCTCTGGAAACACCATATATTTT. This sequence encodes CASSQNSFTSGNTIYF.

The chain has TRBV12-3 or TRBV12-4 and TRBJ2-5, with TRBD2 identical over 9 bases. The ends lost 3 bases at V and 1 base at J; junction bases unmatched: 9. The CDR3 sequence is 17 residues long. DNA for the CDR3: TGTGCCAGCAGTTTGAACGCACTAGCGGGCCCCCAAGAGACCCAGTACTTC. Its protein product is CASSLNALAGPQETQYF.

This clonotype was seen only a few times. The V and J genes are TRBV12-3 or TRBV12-4 and TRBJ2-5; TRBD2 matches 10 bases. This CDR3 is built from 17 residues. V was clipped by 0 bases and J by 4 bases; unmatched bases: 8. The CDR3 loop is CASSLAGLAGVVETQYF. CDR3 nucleotides: TGTGCCAGCAGTTTAGCGGGGCTAGCGGGAGTGGTAGAGACCCAGTACTTC.

The sample holds many counts of this clonotype. V gene TRBV12-3 or TRBV12-4 combines with J gene TRBJ2-2; D gene ambiguous. Trimming removed 6 bases from V and 2 bases from J, with 1 base in between. This CDR3 is 11 amino acids long. CDR3 sequence (DNA): TGTGCCAGCAGCAACACCGGGGAGCTGTTTTTT. It encodes CASSNTGELFF.

This clonotype was recorded many times. This sequence joins TRBV27 and TRBJ2-7, with 7 positions matching TRBD2. Germline V gene sequence: CDR1 MNHEY, CDR2 SMNVEV (reference sequence). Trimming cost V 6 bases and J 7 bases; bases outside gene matches: 12. The CDR3 loop spans 14 amino acids. CDR3 region: CASRPGTTEGEQYF. The CDR3, as DNA: TGTGCCAGCAGACCCGGGACTACCGAAGGGGAGCAGTACTTC.

This clonotype was recorded a few times. The chain links TRBV7-9 to TRBJ2-1, with 14 nucleotides matching TRBD2. The V gene end was trimmed by 5 bases and the J gene end by 3 bases; junction bases not matched to a gene: 3. This CDR3 is built from 16 residues. Germline V lookup: CDR1 SEHNR, CDR2 FQNEAQ (reference sequence). DNA for the CDR3: TGTGCCAGCAGCCGGACTAGCGGGGGGCTCTACAATGAGCAGTTCTTC. Protein: CASSRTSGGLYNEQFF.

The chain couples TRBV6-1 to TRBJ2-7, with D unclear. Trimming stripped 6 bases from V and 0 bases from J, with 12 bases between. Germline V gives CDR1 MNHNS, CDR2 SASEGT. The CDR3 has 14 amino acids. The CDR3 bases are TGTGCCAGCAGGAGAGAGCCTAGCTCCTACGAGCAGTACTTC. Protein: CASRREPSSYEQYF.

This clonotype was detected a few times. The rearrangement links TRBV7-2 to TRBJ2-7, with 12 bases aligning to TRBD2. CDR1 and CDR2 (germline): SGHTA, FQGNSA. V was pared by 4 bases and J by 3 bases, with 4 bases of the junction left unmatched. The CDR3 consists of 15 residues. The chain's CDR3 is CASSSLLAGGYEQYF. In nucleotides, the CDR3 is TGTGCCAGCAGCTCATTACTAGCGGGAGGCTACGAGCAGTACTTC.

The chain uses TRBV7-2 and TRBJ1-1, with D unresolved. This CDR3 has 13 amino acids. V was pared by 3 bases and J by 0 bases, with 5 bases between. CDR1 SGHTA and CDR2 FQGNSA come from the germline V gene. CDR3 sequence (DNA): TGTGCCAGCAGCTTGTGGTTGAACACTGAAGCTTTCTTT. Its protein is CASSLWLNTEAFF.

CDR3 sequence reads: CAISGRVDTGELFF. CDR3 DNA sequence: TGTGCCATCAGTGGCAGGGTGGACACCGGGGAGCTGTTTTTT. The genes are TRBV10-3 and TRBJ2-2, with a possible D match to TRBD1 (5 bases). The CDR3 runs to 14 residues. V was shortened by 4 bases and J by 3 bases, with 9 bases between the two germline ends. Germline V CDR1 and CDR2: ENHRY, SYGVKD.